This T cell receptor beta chain derives from a study of T cells after yellow fever vaccination. Study context: Preparing low-cell-number fractions relied on SMART-Seq v4 Ultra Low Input. The study's findings and limits: In post-booster samples, most primary-vaccination clones reappeared (approximately 95% CD4, roughly 88% CD8). Some clonotypes were seen in both the CD4 and the CD8 compartments. These made up a small share and likely arose from convergent recombination.

Trimming left V 3 bases short and J 5 bases short, with 10 bases between. There are 13 residues in the CDR3. CDR1 MGHDK and CDR2 SYGVNS come from the germline V gene. Each CDR3 protein is one row after TCRdb ran MiXCR on the 5' RACE reads. The data hold 250,000 to 400,000 distinct CDR3 sequences, with about 4% observed a single time. This clonotype was recorded a few times. The antigen remains undetermined. Sequencing was performed on PBMCs, taken 5 days after the yellow fever booster vaccination. V gene TRBV25-1 combines with J gene TRBJ1-2, with a possible D match to TRBD1 (5 bases). This TCR derives from a man between 18 and 29 years old who received the YFV17D yellow fever vaccine. The CDR3 reads CASSDRGVYGYTF. CDR3 bases: TGTGCCAGCAGTGACCGAGGGGTTTATGGCTACACCTTC.